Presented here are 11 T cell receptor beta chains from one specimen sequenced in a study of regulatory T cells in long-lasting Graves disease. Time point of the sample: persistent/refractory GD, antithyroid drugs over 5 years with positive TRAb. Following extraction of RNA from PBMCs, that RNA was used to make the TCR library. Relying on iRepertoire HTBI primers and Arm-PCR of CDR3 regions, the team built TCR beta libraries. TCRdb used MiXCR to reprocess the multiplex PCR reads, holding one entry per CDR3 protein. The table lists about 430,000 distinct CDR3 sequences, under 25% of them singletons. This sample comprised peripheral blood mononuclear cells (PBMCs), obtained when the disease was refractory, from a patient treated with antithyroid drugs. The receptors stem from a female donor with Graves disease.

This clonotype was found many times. In DNA, the CDR3 is TGTGCCAGCAGCTCACAGGGTGTGATTCAGCCCCAGCATTTT. Translating gives CASSSQGVIQPQHF. The V and J genes are TRBV12-3 or TRBV12-4 and TRBJ1-5; a possible D gene is TRBD1 (6 bases). The CDR3 length is 14 residues. V lost 6 bases and J 6 bases, leaving 15 bases between the germline ends.

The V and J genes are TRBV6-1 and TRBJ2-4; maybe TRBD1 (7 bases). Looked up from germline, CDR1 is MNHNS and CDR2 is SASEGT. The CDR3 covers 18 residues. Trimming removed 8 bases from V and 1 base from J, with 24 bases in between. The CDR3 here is CASERQGGLRIAKNIQYF. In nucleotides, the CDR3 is TGTGCCAGCGAACGACAGGGAGGCCTTCGGATTGCCAAAAACATTCAGTACTTC.

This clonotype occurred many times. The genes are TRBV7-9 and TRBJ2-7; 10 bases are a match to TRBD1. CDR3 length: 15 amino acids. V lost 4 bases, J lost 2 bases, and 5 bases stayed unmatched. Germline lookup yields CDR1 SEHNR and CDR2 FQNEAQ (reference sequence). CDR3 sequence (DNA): TGTGCCAGCAGCTCGCCCGACAGGGGGCCCTACGAGCAGTACTTC. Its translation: CASSSPDRGPYEQYF.

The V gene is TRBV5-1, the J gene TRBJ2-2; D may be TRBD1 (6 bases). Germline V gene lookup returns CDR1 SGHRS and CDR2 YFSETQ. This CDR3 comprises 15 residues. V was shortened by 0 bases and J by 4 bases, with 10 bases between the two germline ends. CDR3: CASSLETGFTGELFF. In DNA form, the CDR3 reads TGCGCCAGCAGCTTGGAGACAGGTTTCACCGGGGAGCTGTTTTTT. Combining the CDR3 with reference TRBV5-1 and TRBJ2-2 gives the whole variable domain KAGVTQTPRYLIKTRGQQVTLSCSPISGHRSVSWYQQTPGQGLQFLFEYFSETQRNKGNFPGRFSGRQFSNSRSEMNVSTLELGDSALYLCASSLETGFTGELFFGEGSRLTVL.

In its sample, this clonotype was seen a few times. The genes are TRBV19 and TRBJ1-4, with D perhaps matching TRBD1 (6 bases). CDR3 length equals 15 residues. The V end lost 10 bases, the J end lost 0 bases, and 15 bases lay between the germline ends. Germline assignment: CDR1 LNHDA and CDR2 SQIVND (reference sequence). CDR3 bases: TGTGCCACCGCGGACAGTAGGGCAACTAATGAAAAACTGTTTTTT. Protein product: CATADSRATNEKLFF.

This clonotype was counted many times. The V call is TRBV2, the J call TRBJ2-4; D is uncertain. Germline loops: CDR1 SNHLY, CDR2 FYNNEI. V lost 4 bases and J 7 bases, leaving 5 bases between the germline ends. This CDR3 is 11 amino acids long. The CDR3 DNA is TGTGCCAGCAGTGGTGTTAACATTCAGTACTTC. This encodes CASSGVNIQYF.

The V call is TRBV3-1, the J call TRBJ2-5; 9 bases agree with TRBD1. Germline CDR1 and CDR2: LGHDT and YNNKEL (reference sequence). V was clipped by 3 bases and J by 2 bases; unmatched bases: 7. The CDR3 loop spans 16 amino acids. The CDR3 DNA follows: TGTGCCAGCAGCCATGTTCGGGACAGGGAACAAGAGACCCAGTACTTC. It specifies CASSHVRDREQETQYF.

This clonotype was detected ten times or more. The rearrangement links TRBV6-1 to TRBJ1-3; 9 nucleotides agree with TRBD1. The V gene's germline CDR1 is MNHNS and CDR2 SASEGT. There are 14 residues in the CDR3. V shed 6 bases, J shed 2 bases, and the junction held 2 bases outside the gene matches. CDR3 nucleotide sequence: TGTGCCAGCAGCCGGGACAGGGCTGGAAACACCATATATTTT. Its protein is CASSRDRAGNTIYF.

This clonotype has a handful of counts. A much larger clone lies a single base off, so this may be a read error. The CDR3 DNA sequence: TGTGCCAGCAGTGCGGGTCCGTACACCGGGGGGCTGTTTTTT. Translating it yields CASSAGPYTGGLFF. The chain joins TRBV12-3 or TRBV12-4 to TRBJ2-2, with a possible D match to TRBD2 (6 bases). The CDR3 runs to 14 residues.

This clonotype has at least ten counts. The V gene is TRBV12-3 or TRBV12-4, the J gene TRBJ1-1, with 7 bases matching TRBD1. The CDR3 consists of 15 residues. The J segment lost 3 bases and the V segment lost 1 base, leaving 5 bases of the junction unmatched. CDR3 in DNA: TGTGCCAGCAGTTTAGGGGGACAGTTTCACACTGAAGCTTTCTTT. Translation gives CASSLGGQFHTEAFF.

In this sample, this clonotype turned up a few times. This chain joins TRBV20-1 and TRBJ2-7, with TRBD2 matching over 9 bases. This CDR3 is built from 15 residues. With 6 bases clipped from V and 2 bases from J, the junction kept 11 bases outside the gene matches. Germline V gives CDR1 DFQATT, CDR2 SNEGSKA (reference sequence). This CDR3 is CSAEESSGEPYEQYF. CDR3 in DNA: TGCAGTGCCGAGGAGTCTAGCGGGGAGCCCTACGAGCAGTACTTC.